Listed here are 30 T cell receptor beta chains from one sample, sequenced in a study of vaccination and CD4 T cells after COVID-19. Oncomine TCR Beta short-read sequencing was applied to DNA from cultured CD4+ T cells. TCRdb called the PCR reads again in MiXCR, with one record for every CDR3 protein. Counted here are 12,000 to 15,000 distinct CDR3 sequences, 53% occurring once; the ten biggest clones make up roughly 12%. Treatment meaning: approximately 9-day PBMC culture with coronavirus spike peptide pools or control peptides (ViraFEST assay). Their antigens remain unidentified. The sample consisted of CD4+ T cells from blood, cultured in vitro. The receptors come from a human donor who had recovered from COVID-19.

The chain recombines TRBV2 with TRBJ2-3; no firm D call. Trimming stripped 6 bases from V and 5 bases from J, with 18 bases between. Germline V gene sequence: CDR1 SNHLY, CDR2 FYNNEI. CDR3 length: 15 residues. This CDR3 is CASRESPQNGDTQYF. DNA of the CDR3: TGTGCCAGCAGGGAAAGCCCCCAGAATGGAGATACGCAGTATTTT.

The genes are TRBV2 and TRBJ2-4, with D tentatively TRBD1 (5 bases). The germline V and J ends were trimmed by 9 bases and 0 bases, with 15 bases remaining between them. The CDR3 spans 15 residues. Germline V CDR1 and CDR2: SNHLY, FYNNEI. CDR3 loop: CASGVGALAKNIQYF. Here the CDR3 DNA reads TGTGCCAGTGGCGTAGGGGCTCTAGCCAAAAACATTCAGTACTTC.

This chain links TRBV20-1 with TRBJ2-1; tentative D call: TRBD2 (6 bases). CDR1 is DFQATT and CDR2 is SNEGSKA in the germline V gene (reference sequence). The CDR3 has 12 residues. The V end lost 3 bases, the J end lost 5 bases, and 8 bases lay between the germline ends. The CDR3 region has the DNA TGCAGTGCTAGGGGACTCGACAATGAGCAGTTCTTC. Its protein is CSARGLDNEQFF.

The gene calls are TRBV2 and TRBJ2-7; D is ambiguous. Germline-derived CDR1 and CDR2 are SNHLY and FYNNEI. Between the trimmed V and J ends, which lost 9 bases and 0 bases, there was a span of 18 bases. The CDR3 covers 15 residues. The CDR3 DNA is TGTGCCAGTGGGTCCGGACGGACGAGCTCCTACGAGCAGTACTTC. It encodes CASGSGRTSSYEQYF.

This clonotype was seen a handful of times. V gene TRBV24-1 combines with J gene TRBJ2-5; TRBD2 matches 7 bases. Germline-derived CDR1 and CDR2 are KGHDR and SFDVKD. With 4 bases clipped from V and 5 bases from J, the junction kept 12 bases outside the gene matches. The CDR3 has 16 amino acids. The CDR3 DNA reads as TGTGCCACCAGTGACTCAATAGCGGGTGGGCAGGAGACCCAGTACTTC. Amino acids: CATSDSIAGGQETQYF.

The chain combines TRBV19 with TRBJ2-3; D is uncertain. The CDR3 spans 12 residues. CDR1 LNHDA and CDR2 SQIVND come from the germline V gene (reference sequence). Trimming pared 6 bases from V and 6 bases from J, leaving 10 bases between. The CDR3 DNA reads as TGTGCCAGTAGCCCCTCCCGGGATACGCAGTATTTT. It codes for CASSPSRDTQYF.

The chain combines TRBV18 with TRBJ2-1, with TRBD2 matching 7 bases. CDR1 and CDR2 (germline): KGHSH, LQKENI. V lost 6 bases and J lost 4; bases outside the gene matches: 12. This CDR3 is 16 amino acids long. The CDR3: CASSTDLGLEYNEQFF. DNA for the CDR3: TGTGCCAGCTCCACCGATCTAGGACTAGAATACAATGAGCAGTTCTTC.

V and J are TRBV30 and TRBJ1-5, with D tentatively TRBD1 (5 bases). The CDR3 contains 13 residues. The germline CDR1 and CDR2 sequences are GTSNPN and SVGIG (reference sequence). The CDR3 spells CATPRDSNQPQHF. Written as DNA, the CDR3 is TGTGCTACGCCCCGGGACTCCAATCAGCCCCAGCATTTT.

This clonotype has just a few counts. This chain connects TRBV7-2 to TRBJ2-7, with TRBD2 identical over 13 bases. J lost 6 bases, V lost 5 bases, and 10 bases had no gene match. The CDR3 totals 16 residues. Looked up from germline, CDR1 is SGHTA and CDR2 is FQGNSA. The CDR3 region has the DNA TGTGCCAGCAGCACACGGACTAGCGGGAGTCAGCTCGAGCAGTACTTC. Its translation is CASSTRTSGSQLEQYF.

This clonotype has only a few counts. The chain joins TRBV21-1 to TRBJ2-5; TRBD1, the D gene given by the table, was not confirmed from the DNA. TRBV21-1 represents a pseudogene. The CDR3 sequence is 18 residues long. The DNA of the CDR3 is TGTGCCAGCAGCTTCCGACTAACAAGGGGCTCGAAGAAAGAGACCCAGTACTTC. It codes for CASSFRLTRGSKKETQYF.

The rearrangement joins TRBV6-1 to TRBJ2-7; 12 bases agree with TRBD2. Per germline, CDR1 MNHNS and CDR2 SASEGT. With 1 base clipped from V and 2 bases from J, the junction kept 0 bases outside the gene matches. The CDR3 spans 15 residues. CDR3 loop: CASSEGLAGAYEQYF. Written as DNA, the CDR3 is TGTGCCAGCAGTGAAGGACTAGCGGGAGCCTACGAGCAGTACTTC.

This clonotype was counted only a few times. This sequence joins TRBV2 and TRBJ1-5; no clear D gene. Trimming stripped 1 base from V and 3 bases from J, with 7 bases between. From germline, CDR1 is SNHLY and CDR2 FYNNEI. The CDR3 extends over 14 amino acids. CDR3 coding DNA: TGTGCCAGCAGTGAAGACCGCTTCAATCAGCCCCAGCATTTT. It specifies CASSEDRFNQPQHF. The whole variable domain, filled in from reference TRBV2 and TRBJ1-5, reads EPEVTQTPSHQVTQMGQEVILRCVPISNHLYFYWYRQILGQKVEFLVSFYNNEISEKSEIFDDQFSVERPDGSNFTLKIRSTKLEDSAMYFCASSEDRFNQPQHFGDGTRLSIL.

The chain recombines TRBV24-1 with TRBJ2-3; no definite D call. Trimming stripped 1 base from V and 9 bases from J, with 10 bases between. The CDR3 runs 13 residues. Per the germline V gene, CDR1 is KGHDR and CDR2 is SFDVKD. The chain's CDR3 is CATSDLSGDTQYF. The DNA of the CDR3 is TGTGCCACCAGTGATTTATCAGGTGACACGCAGTATTTT.

The chain has TRBV28 and TRBJ2-1; TRBD1 agrees at 7 bases. Germline-derived CDR1 and CDR2 are MDHEN and SYDVKM. After removal of 6 bases from V and 6 bases from J, the junction contained 5 bases not matched to a gene. The CDR3 length is 13 residues. CDR3 region: CASRRTGSNEQFF. The CDR3 bases are TGTGCCAGCAGGAGGACAGGCTCCAATGAGCAGTTCTTC.

This clonotype was picked up a small number of times. The chain couples TRBV2 to TRBJ1-1, with D tentatively TRBD1 (5 bases). The CDR3 is made up of 13 amino acids. The V end lost 6 bases, the J end lost 1 base, and 9 bases lay between the germline ends. From germline, CDR1 is SNHLY and CDR2 FYNNEI. CDR3 nucleotides: TGTGCCAGCAGGCGAGGACAGAACACTGAAGCTTTCTTT. This sequence encodes CASRRGQNTEAFF.

The rearrangement links TRBV7-9 to TRBJ1-1, with TRBD1 matching over 7 bases. The CDR3 extends over 13 amino acids. Germline CDR1 and CDR2: SEHNR and FQNEAQ (reference sequence). The V gene end was trimmed by 5 bases and the J gene end by 10 bases; junction bases not matched to a gene: 10. CDR3 sequence: CASSPRGTVGAFF. In DNA form, the CDR3 reads TGTGCCAGCAGCCCACGCGGGACAGTCGGAGCTTTCTTT.

The chain's CDR3 is CSARGRGGTDTQYF. Here the CDR3 DNA reads TGCAGTGCTAGAGGGAGAGGCGGCACAGATACGCAGTATTTT. This sequence joins TRBV20-1 and TRBJ2-3; no reliable D call. The germline V gene encodes CDR1 DFQATT and CDR2 SNEGSKA (reference sequence). V dropped 1 base and J dropped 1 base, with 9 bases sitting between them. The CDR3 is made up of 14 amino acids.

V usage is TRBV20-1 and J usage is TRBJ2-5; TRBD2 aligns across 9 bases. This CDR3 has 15 residues. The germline V gene has CDR1 DFQATT and CDR2 SNEGSKA (reference sequence). Germline trimming cut 3 bases from V and 4 bases from J; bases unmatched to any gene: 9. CDR3: CSARNLAGVVETQYF. The DNA of the CDR3 is TGCAGTGCTAGGAATTTAGCGGGAGTGGTAGAGACCCAGTACTTC.

The chain carries TRBV6-1 and TRBJ2-7, with 7 bases aligning to TRBD2. Losses at the gene ends were 6 bases for V and 3 bases for J; bases not matched to a gene: 8. The germline gives CDR1 MNHNS, CDR2 SASEGT. This CDR3 region has 14 residues. The CDR3 bases are TGTGCCAGCAGGGGGGGGACCGCGGGCTACGAGCAGTACTTC. Protein product: CASRGGTAGYEQYF.

The chain employs TRBV24-1 and TRBJ1-2; D is undetermined. CDR3 length: 15 amino acids. V was clipped by 4 bases and J by 2 bases, with 13 bases between them. Germline V gives CDR1 KGHDR, CDR2 SFDVKD. DNA for the CDR3: TGTGCCACCAGTGAAAAATGGACGGGAAACTATGGCTACACCTTC. This codes for CATSEKWTGNYGYTF.

This clonotype has just a few counts. The chain carries TRBV11-3 and TRBJ2-6; 9 nucleotides align to TRBD1. Germline CDR1 is SGHNT and CDR2 is YENEEA. CDR3 length: 16 amino acids. Trimming cost V 5 bases and J 4 bases; bases outside gene matches: 6. The CDR3 spells CASSGQGSSGANVLTF. The CDR3, as DNA: TGTGCCAGCAGCGGACAGGGGTCCTCCGGGGCCAACGTCCTGACTTTC. The full variable domain, with the rest looked up from reference TRBV11-3 and TRBJ2-6, is EAGVVQSPRYKIIEKKQPVAFWCNPISGHNTLYWYLQNLGQGPELLIRYENEEAVDDSQLPKDRFSAERLKGVDSTLKIQPAELGDSAVYLCASSGQGSSGANVLTFGAGSRLTVL.

The V gene is TRBV5-1, the J gene TRBJ2-1, with TRBD2 matching over 8 bases. Germline CDR1 reads SGHRS; CDR2 reads YFSETQ. The CDR3 has 14 residues. V was pared by 8 bases and J by 7 bases, with 11 bases of the junction left unmatched. The CDR3 nucleotides are TGCGCCAGTAGGACTAGCCAAGATAGAAATGAGCAGTTCTTC. Translating gives CASRTSQDRNEQFF. Complete variable domain (other parts from reference TRBV5-1 and TRBJ2-1): KAGVTQTPRYLIKTRGQQVTLSCSPISGHRSVSWYQQTPGQGLQFLFEYFSETQRNKGNFPGRFSGRQFSNSRSEMNVSTLELGDSALYLCASRTSQDRNEQFFGPGTRLTVL.

The count of this clonotype is one. The rearrangement joins TRBV19 to TRBJ1-5, with TRBD1 as a possible D gene (5 bases). The CDR3 sequence is 16 residues long. V lost 7 bases, J lost 6 bases, and 22 bases lay in between. CDR1 and CDR2 (germline): LNHDA, SQIVND (reference sequence). CDR3 region: CASKMGPRAYSQPQHF. The CDR3, as DNA: TGTGCCAGTAAAATGGGTCCCAGGGCCTACAGTCAGCCCCAGCATTTT.

The CDR3 nucleotides are TGTGCCAGTAGCAGGGGGCGCCTCGGGGTTACTGGCTACACCTTC. Translation: CASSRGRLGVTGYTF. The chain uses TRBV19 and TRBJ1-2; 8 positions match TRBD1. The CDR3 has 15 residues. The ends lost 6 bases at V and 7 bases at J; junction bases unmatched: 13. Germline V CDR1 and CDR2: LNHDA, SQIVND (reference sequence).

A single count supports this clonotype. J is TRBJ2-3 and V is TRBV11-2; 11 nucleotides align to TRBD1. The germline CDR1 and CDR2 sequences are SGHAT and FQNNGV. The CDR3 loop spans 15 amino acids. The junction had 4 bases not matched to a gene; V was cut back by 5 bases and J by 3 bases. The CDR3 sequence is CASSDRDRGTDTQYF. CDR3 in DNA: TGTGCCAGCAGCGACCGGGACAGGGGGACAGATACGCAGTATTTT.

This clonotype has a handful of counts. This sequence joins TRBV6-1 and TRBJ2-3; 8 nucleotides line up with TRBD2. V shed 6 bases, J shed 1 base, and the junction held 6 bases outside the gene matches. The CDR3 has 15 amino acids. Germline values: CDR1 MNHNS, CDR2 SASEGT. CDR3 region: CASRPLAGRTDTQYF. The CDR3 bases are TGTGCCAGCAGACCATTAGCGGGACGCACAGATACGCAGTATTTT.

The chain has TRBV28 and TRBJ2-3; D is ambiguous. Germline V gene lookup returns CDR1 MDHEN and CDR2 SYDVKM. This CDR3 spans 16 amino acids. V was cut by 5 bases and J by 6 bases, with 21 bases left in between. The CDR3 loop is CASSPPSGPRTDTQYF. The CDR3 nucleotides are TGTGCCAGCAGTCCCCCCTCGGGCCCGAGGACGGATACGCAGTATTTT.

The chain employs TRBV2 and TRBJ2-3, with TRBD2 identical over 9 bases. With 4 bases clipped from V and 4 bases from J, the junction kept 6 bases outside the gene matches. Germline values: CDR1 SNHLY, CDR2 FYNNEI. The CDR3 has 15 residues. DNA for the CDR3: TGTGCCAGCAGTGGTGGCGGGAGGGCCGCAGATACGCAGTATTTT. It specifies CASSGGGRAADTQYF. The variable domain in full, with the rest retrieved from reference TRBV2 and TRBJ2-3, is EPEVTQTPSHQVTQMGQEVILRCVPISNHLYFYWYRQILGQKVEFLVSFYNNEISEKSEIFDDQFSVERPDGSNFTLKIRSTKLEDSAMYFCASSGGGRAADTQYFGPGTRLTVL.

V is TRBV6-1 and J is TRBJ2-5; 9 bases align to TRBD2. The CDR3 is made up of 15 amino acids. With V trimmed by 5 bases and J by 2 bases, 6 bases remained unmatched. The germline V gene encodes CDR1 MNHNS and CDR2 SASEGT. This chain's CDR3 is CASSNRLAAQETQYF. In DNA form, the CDR3 reads TGTGCCAGCAGTAACAGACTAGCGGCACAAGAGACCCAGTACTTC.

The chain recombines TRBV20-1 with TRBJ1-3, with a weak D call TRBD1 (5 bases). CDR1 and CDR2 from the germline V gene are DFQATT and SNEGSKA (reference sequence). Trimming removed 5 bases at V and 3 bases at J, with 8 bases between. The CDR3 runs 12 residues. CDR3 region: CSALRDGNTIYF. DNA for the CDR3: TGCAGTGCTCTCAGGGATGGAAACACCATATATTTT.